This TCR beta chain was captured in a study of T-cell reconstitution after alpha-beta-depleted transplantation in children. This clonotype came up a few times. The TCRbeta library incorporated unique molecular identifiers. One entry per CDR3 protein results from TCRdb running MiXCR on the PCR reads. The sample shows over 300,000 distinct CDR3 sequences, 9% to 12% of them seen only once. Sequenced here: PBMCs from the stem cell graft donor, sampled from the stem cell graft. The clonotype comes from a human donor who donated a stem cell graft to a child with acute lymphoblastic leukemia.

In DNA, the CDR3 is TGTGCCAGCACCCTACCCGGGACACCGAGAGGCAATGAGCAGTTCTTC. This gives the protein CASTLPGTPRGNEQFF. The rearrangement uses TRBV12-3 or TRBV12-4 and TRBJ2-1; D possibly corresponds to TRBD1 (6 bases). The CDR3 runs to 16 residues. V lost 7 bases to trimming and J lost 6 bases, with 22 bases between them.